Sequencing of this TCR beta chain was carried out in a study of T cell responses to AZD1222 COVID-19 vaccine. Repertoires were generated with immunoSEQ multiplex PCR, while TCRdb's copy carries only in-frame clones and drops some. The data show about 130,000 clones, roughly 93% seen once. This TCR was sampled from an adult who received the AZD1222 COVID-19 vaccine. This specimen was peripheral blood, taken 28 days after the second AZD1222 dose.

DNA of the CDR3: TGTGCCAGCAGCTTAGCGCGCGTTGAGACCCAGTACTTC. Protein sequence: CASSLARVETQYF. This rearrangement joins TRBV7-9 to TRBJ2-5, with D hard to call. Trimming removed 0 bases from V and 5 bases from J, with 7 bases in between. The germline V gene encodes CDR1 SEHNR and CDR2 FQNEAQ (reference sequence). CDR3 size: 13 residues.